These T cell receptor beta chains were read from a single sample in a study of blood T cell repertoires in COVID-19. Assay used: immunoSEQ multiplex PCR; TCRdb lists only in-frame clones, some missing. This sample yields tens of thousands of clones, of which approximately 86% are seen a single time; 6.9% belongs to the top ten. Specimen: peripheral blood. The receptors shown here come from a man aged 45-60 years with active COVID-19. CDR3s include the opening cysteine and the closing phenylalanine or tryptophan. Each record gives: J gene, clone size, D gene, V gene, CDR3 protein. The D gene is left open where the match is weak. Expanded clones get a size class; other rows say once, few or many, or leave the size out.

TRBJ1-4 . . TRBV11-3 CASSLDTAGGTNEKLFF
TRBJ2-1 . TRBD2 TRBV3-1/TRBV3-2 CASSHTSGGAYNEQFF
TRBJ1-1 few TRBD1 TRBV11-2 CASSLGQVGEAFF
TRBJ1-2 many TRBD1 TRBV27 CASSPAPGGVSGYTF
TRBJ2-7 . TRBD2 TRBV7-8 CASSLSGVSSYEQYF
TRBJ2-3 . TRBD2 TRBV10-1 CASSQLATSTDTQYF
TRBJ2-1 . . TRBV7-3 CASSLSWTDEQFF
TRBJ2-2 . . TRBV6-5 CASNTDRNTGELFF
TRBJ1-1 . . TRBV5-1 CASSLGSLPNTEAFF
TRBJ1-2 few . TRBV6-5 CASSSEGDRGYTF
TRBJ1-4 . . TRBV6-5 CASSYSAGVGEKLFF
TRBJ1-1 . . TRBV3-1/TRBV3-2 CASSQGSTEAFF
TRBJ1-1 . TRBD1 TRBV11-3 CASSPGQGRGTEAFF
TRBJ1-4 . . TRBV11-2 CASSLTVKGEKLFF
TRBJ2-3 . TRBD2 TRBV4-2 CASSQVGAGGGTDTQYF
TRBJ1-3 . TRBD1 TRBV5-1 CASSQGAAYGNTIYF
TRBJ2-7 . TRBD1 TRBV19 CASSIGTGTHEQYF
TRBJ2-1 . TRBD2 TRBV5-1 CASSPGGTSNEQFF
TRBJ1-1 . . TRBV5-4 CASSLARGGRTEAFF
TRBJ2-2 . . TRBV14 CASSQAQGGTGELFF
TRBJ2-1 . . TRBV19 CASSIDRERLYNEQFF
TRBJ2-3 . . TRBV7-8 CASSSDVWGRVADTQYF
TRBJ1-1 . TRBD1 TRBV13 CASSLRTGYMNTEAFF
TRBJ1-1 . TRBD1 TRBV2 CASSRLGGNTEAFF
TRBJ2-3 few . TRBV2 CASSEVRLYTDTQYF
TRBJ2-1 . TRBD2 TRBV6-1 CASSEGTSRFYNEQFF
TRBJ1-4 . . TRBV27 CASSRTHEKLFF
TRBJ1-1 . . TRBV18 CASSSQSANTEAFF
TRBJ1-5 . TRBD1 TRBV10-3 CAISPDRGSQPQHF
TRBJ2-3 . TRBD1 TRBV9 CASSPRQGALGTDTQYF